The rows below give T cell receptor beta chains drawn from one sample of a study of T cells in Graves' hyperthyroidism and ophthalmopathy. One entry per CDR3 protein results from TCRdb running MiXCR on the multiplex PCR reads. The sample shows more than 300,000 distinct CDR3 sequences, approximately 17% of them seen only once. Sequencing used blood. The receptors here all came from a woman in her 30s with Graves' hyperthyroidism that later progressed to Graves' ophthalmopathy. Both conserved end residues are part of each CDR3. A D gene is named only where the DNA matches it firmly. Rows may omit the clone size; those that give it use once, few, many or a size class.

V,D,size,J,CDR3,DNA
TRBV19,.,many,TRBJ2-2,CASSMTDTGELFF,TGTGCCAGTAGTATGACCGACACCGGGGAGCTGTTTTTT
TRBV18,TRBD1,few,TRBJ1-2,CASSPPNPGGSYGYTF,TGTGCCAGCTCACCACCGAACCCAGGGGGCAGCTATGGCTACACCTTC
TRBV29-1,.,few,TRBJ2-5,CSVDRVLETQYF,TGCAGCGTTGATAGGGTCTTGGAGACCCAGTACTTC
TRBV28,.,.,TRBJ1-2,CASSFGGQNYGYTF,TGTGCCAGCAGTTTCGGTGGGCAGAACTATGGCTACACCTTC
TRBV4-1,TRBD2,.,TRBJ2-3,CASSLRTSRNTDTQYF,TGCGCCAGCAGCCTTCGGACTAGCCGGAACACAGATACGCAGTATTTT
TRBV7-2,.,many,TRBJ2-1,CASSARFLAMGYNEQFF,TGTGCCAGCAGCGCCCGCTTTCTAGCTATGGGCTACAATGAGCAGTTCTTC
TRBV29-1,TRBD1,.,TRBJ1-1,CSGNDGTVTEAFF,TGCAGCGGGAACGATGGGACAGTCACTGAAGCTTTCTTT
TRBV6-1,.,.,TRBJ2-7,CASTLGFRVTYEQYF,TGTGCCAGCACTCTAGGCTTCAGGGTAACCTACGAGCAGTACTTC
TRBV5-5,.,.,TRBJ2-3,CASSLWDFTSTDTQYF,TGTGCCAGCAGCTTATGGGACTTTACTAGCACAGATACGCAGTATTTT
TRBV5-1,.,once,TRBJ1-2,CASGLVGGNYGYTF,TGCGCCAGCGGCTTGGTTGGGGGGAACTATGGCTACACCTTC
TRBV2,TRBD2,.,TRBJ2-3,CASSATDAGLAGGMNTQYF,TGTGCCAGCAGTGCGACAGACGCGGGACTAGCGGGGGGCATGAATACGCAGTATTTT
TRBV3-1,.,.,TRBJ2-6,CASSQEYVAGANVLTF,TGTGCCAGCAGCCAAGAGTACGTCGCTGGGGCCAACGTCCTGACTTTC
TRBV27,TRBD1,many,TRBJ2-7,CASSPTREDRELFLRRHEQYF,TGTGCCAGCAGTCCAACTCGAGAGGACAGGGAATTGTTCCTGAGGCGCCACGAGCAGTACTTC
TRBV19,TRBD1,many,TRBJ2-7,CASSIDGTVPSYEQYF,TGTGCCAGTAGTATAGACGGGACAGTTCCTTCCTACGAGCAGTACTTC
TRBV27,.,few,TRBJ2-1,CASSVTTGQNYNEQFF,TGTGCCAGCAGTGTAACCACAGGGCAAAACTACAATGAGCAGTTCTTC
TRBV7-9,.,few,TRBJ1-2,CASSSTTRVVGYTF,TGTGCCAGCAGCTCAACCACCAGGGTAGTCGGCTACACCTTC
TRBV15,.,few,TRBJ2-2,CATSRDRGTSGELFF,TGTGCCACCAGCAGAGATCGGGGTACCTCCGGGGAGCTGTTTTTT
TRBV24-1,.,many,TRBJ1-5,CATATGGEQPQHF,TGTGCCACCGCGACGGGGGGTGAGCAGCCCCAGCATTTT
TRBV4-1,TRBD1,few,TRBJ2-1,CASSQKTGTGFFNEQFF,TGCGCCAGCAGCCAGAAAACCGGGACAGGGTTCTTCAATGAGCAGTTCTTC
TRBV7-9,TRBD1,.,TRBJ2-5,CASSSTGDQETQYF,TGTGCCAGCAGCTCGACAGGGGACCAGGAGACCCAGTACTTC
TRBV5-1,.,many,TRBJ2-5,CASRKNAGSQETQYF,TGCGCCAGCAGGAAGAACGCAGGGAGCCAAGAGACCCAGTACTTC
TRBV6-6,.,many,TRBJ2-7,CASSYSAADLLYEQYF,TGTGCCAGCAGTTACTCGGCAGCCGACCTATTATACGAGCAGTACTTC
TRBV5-1,TRBD2,.,TRBJ2-7,CASSPGLANYEQYF,TGCGCCAGCAGCCCGGGACTAGCTAACTACGAGCAGTACTTC
TRBV7-9,.,.,TRBJ2-5,CASSLPVENTGPETQYF,TGTGCCAGCAGCTTACCTGTCGAGAATACGGGCCCGGAGACCCAGTACTTC
TRBV27,TRBD1,.,TRBJ1-1,CASSQGSGGLNTEAFF,TGTGCCAGCAGTCAGGGTTCAGGGGGCTTGAACACTGAAGCTTTCTTT
TRBV12-3/TRBV12-4,.,many,TRBJ2-1,CASSSTDREGDTLQFF,TGTGCCAGCAGCTCCACGGACAGGGAGGGGGACACGTTGCAGTTCTTC
TRBV28,.,many,TRBJ1-2,CASSLEQGYGYTF,TGTGCCAGCAGTTTGGAGCAGGGTTATGGCTACACCTTC
TRBV19,.,few,TRBJ2-1,CASSGQGTGDNEQFF,TGTGCCAGTAGTGGTCAGGGTACGGGGGACAATGAGCAGTTCTTC
TRBV11-3,TRBD2,.,TRBJ2-1,CASSGGLASLGGDEQFF,TGTGCCAGCAGCGGGGGACTAGCTTCATTGGGAGGGGATGAGCAGTTCTTC
TRBV28,.,few,TRBJ1-3,CASSLGGLGNTIYF,TGTGCCAGCAGCCTAGGGGGACTTGGAAACACCATATATTTT
TRBV7-9,.,.,TRBJ2-5,CASSPSFATQYF,TGTGCCAGCAGCCCAAGTTTTGCGACCCAGTACTTC
TRBV5-1,TRBD2,many,TRBJ2-5,CASSSSLASGRETQYF,TGCGCCAGCAGCTCATCACTGGCTAGCGGGAGGGAGACCCAGTACTTC
TRBV11-3,TRBD2,.,TRBJ2-1,CASSSGGMGTSLYNEQFF,TGTGCCAGCAGCTCGGGAGGTATGGGGACTAGTCTCTACAATGAGCAGTTCTTC
TRBV30,.,many,TRBJ1-1,CAWSVRSNREAFF,TGTGCCTGGAGTGTCAGGTCGAACCGGGAAGCTTTCTTT
TRBV19,.,.,TRBJ1-2,CASSIMSGANYGYTF,TGTGCCAGTAGTATAATGTCGGGCGCTAACTATGGCTACACCTTC
TRBV2,.,many,TRBJ2-7,CASSGQVIHEQYF,TGTGCCAGCAGTGGACAGGTTATCCACGAGCAGTACTTC
TRBV13,.,.,TRBJ2-7,CASSSGTARGHEQYF,TGTGCCAGCAGCTCGGGGACCGCCAGAGGGCACGAGCAGTACTTC
TRBV7-9,.,many,TRBJ2-1,CASSSVPGNEQFF,TGTGCCAGCAGCTCCGTCCCGGGCAATGAGCAGTTCTTC
TRBV10-2,TRBD2,few,TRBJ2-1,CASSELGGGLGEQFF,TGCGCCAGCAGTGAGCTGGGGGGGGGTCTAGGTGAGCAGTTCTTC
TRBV2,.,many,TRBJ2-5,CASTWGETQYF,TGTGCCAGCACGTGGGGAGAGACCCAGTACTTC
TRBV4-1,TRBD1,.,TRBJ1-2,CASSRVLEGAPGLRRSNYGYTF,TGCGCCAGCAGCCGAGTCCTGGAGGGGGCGCCCGGGCTACGGAGGTCTAACTATGGCTACACCTTC
TRBV3-1,TRBD1,many,TRBJ1-4,CASSPPPGQFNEKLFF,TGTGCCAGCAGCCCTCCTCCGGGACAGTTTAATGAAAAACTGTTTTTT
TRBV6-1,.,few,TRBJ1-6,CASSDRDLGSPLHF,TGTGCCAGCAGTGACAGAGACCTGGGGTCACCCCTCCACTTT
TRBV20-1,.,many,TRBJ2-3,CSASPDTGTDTQYF,TGCAGTGCTAGTCCCGATACAGGGACAGATACGCAGTATTTT
TRBV5-6,.,few,TRBJ2-4,CASSFLTFPPVAKNIQYF,TGTGCCAGCAGCTTTTTGACATTTCCCCCAGTAGCCAAAAACATTCAGTACTTC
TRBV12-3/TRBV12-4,TRBD2,many,TRBJ2-1,CASSSRLAGGPNEQFF,TGTGCCAGCAGTTCCCGTCTAGCGGGAGGCCCCAATGAGCAGTTCTTC
TRBV12-3/TRBV12-4,.,many,TRBJ1-1,CASSLGRERGNTEAFF,TGTGCCAGCAGTTTAGGCCGGGAGAGAGGGAACACTGAAGCTTTCTTT
TRBV28,.,many,TRBJ1-5,CASSFLKLRQPSNPEHF,TGTGCCAGCAGTTTCCTAAAACTCCGACAACCTAGCAATCCCGAGCATTTT
TRBV7-9,.,many,TRBJ1-1,CASSSTENTEAFF,TGTGCCAGCAGTTCAACAGAGAACACTGAAGCTTTCTTT
TRBV20-1,TRBD2,.,TRBJ2-3,CSVASGSTDTQYF,TGCAGCGTTGCGAGCGGGAGTACAGATACGCAGTATTTT
TRBV6-4,TRBD1,many,TRBJ2-1,CASSEDRGQGEQFF,TGTGCCAGCAGTGAAGACAGGGGGCAGGGTGAGCAGTTCTTC
TRBV13,.,many,TRBJ2-3,CASSSSNADTQYF,TGTGCCAGCAGCTCCTCGAACGCAGATACGCAGTATTTT
TRBV5-1,TRBD1,.,TRBJ1-2,CASSLSQGVNYGYTF,TGCGCCAGCAGCTTGTCACAGGGGGTTAACTATGGCTACACCTTC
TRBV19,.,.,TRBJ2-1,CASTPRAGRVSSYNEQFF,TGTGCCAGTACCCCGCGGGCGGGGCGAGTGAGCTCCTACAATGAGCAGTTCTTC
TRBV4-1,.,.,TRBJ2-5,CASSPRTGPLVRHF,TGCGCCAGCAGTCCGCGAACGGGGCCACTAGTTAGGCACTTC
TRBV3-1,.,.,TRBJ2-1,CASSQGLRAEQFF,TGTGCCAGCAGCCAGGGCCTCAGGGCTGAGCAGTTCTTC
TRBV20-1,TRBD2,few,TRBJ2-7,CSARDLAGAYEQYF,TGCAGTGCTAGAGATTTAGCGGGGGCCTACGAGCAGTACTTC
TRBV18,.,.,TRBJ2-4,CASSPVGGNIQYF,TGTGCCAGCTCACCTGTAGGGGGGAACATTCAGTACTTC
TRBV27,.,many,TRBJ1-2,CASSLSGLSYGYTF,TGTGCCAGCAGCCTCTCAGGGTTGAGCTATGGCTACACCTTC